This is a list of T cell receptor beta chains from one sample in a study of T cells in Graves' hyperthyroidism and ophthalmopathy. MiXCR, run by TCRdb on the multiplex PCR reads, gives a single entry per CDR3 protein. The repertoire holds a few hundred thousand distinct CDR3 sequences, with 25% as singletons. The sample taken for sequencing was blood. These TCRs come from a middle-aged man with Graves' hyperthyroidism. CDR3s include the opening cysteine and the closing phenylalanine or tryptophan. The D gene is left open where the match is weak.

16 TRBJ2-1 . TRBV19 CASSSPGSFSYNEQFF
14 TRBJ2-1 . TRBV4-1 CASSPIQGYNEQFF
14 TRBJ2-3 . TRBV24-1 CATSDRGNLDTQYF
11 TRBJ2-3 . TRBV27 CASRNSDTQYF
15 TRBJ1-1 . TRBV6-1 CASSSEQGGDTEAFF
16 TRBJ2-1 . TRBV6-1 CASSEGFSGASYEQFF
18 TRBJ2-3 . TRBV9 CASSEYRPVSHRTDTQYF
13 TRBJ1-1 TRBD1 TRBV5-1 CASSFTGDTEAFF
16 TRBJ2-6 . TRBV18 CASSRDRHSGANVLTF
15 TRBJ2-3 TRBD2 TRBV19 CASSPTSTSTDTQYF
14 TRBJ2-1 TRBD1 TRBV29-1 CSVEGDRSWNEQFF
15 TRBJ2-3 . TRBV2 CASSGFVEGTDTQYF
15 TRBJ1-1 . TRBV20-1 CSAAPPGTQAREAFF
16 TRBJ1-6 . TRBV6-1 CASSYQGSSYNSPLHF
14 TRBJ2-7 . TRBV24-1 CATSDSNGVDEQYF
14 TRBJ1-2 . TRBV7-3 CASSLIGGSGGYTF
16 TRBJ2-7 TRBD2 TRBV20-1 CSAREGLAGETYEQYF